This T cell receptor (beta chain) is from a study of shared clonotypes between healthy human individuals. Turning to this clone: What it binds is not known.

When replicate PCRs were run on sorted subsets, they used 150 to 200 ng DNA, some 30,000 T cell genomes. Sequencing used immunoSEQ multiplex PCR; TCRdb keeps in-frame clones, though not all of them. The data show about 990,000 clones, with more than 75% seen just once and roughly 0.61% held by the top ten. Study results and caveats: Incompleteness in sorted-subset sequencing, despite large depth, was shown by rarefaction. A handful of donors shared approximately 5% of their naive CD4 clonotypes. Sampling covered nothing but blood. Tissue TCR repertoires likely differ from those found in blood.

V was trimmed by 6 bases and J by 7 bases, leaving 15 bases between them. Germline CDR1 reads MNHEY; CDR2 reads SMNVEV (reference sequence). There are 13 residues in the CDR3. The material sequenced was memory CD4+ T cells from PBMCs. The subset is: CD45RA-negative fraction. The chain is built from TRBV27 and TRBJ1-2; D is perhaps TRBD1 (5 bases). The sequence came from a man in his late teens or twenties in good health. Some clones in this sample may be carry-over from other donors' samples. The CDR3 loop reads CASSLGQFGGYTF. CDR3 DNA sequence: TGTGCCAGCAGCCTGGGGCAATTTGGTGGCTACACCTTC.